This T cell receptor beta chain emerged from a study of graft-versus-host responses after intestinal transplantation. Study in general: Multivisceral, liver-intestinal, or isolated intestinal grafts were transplanted into recipients. After anti-thymocyte globulin induction, recipients took tacrolimus and steroids for around three years.

Whole-study findings and limits: Allografts carried high graft-versus-host to host-versus-graft clonal ratios in patients having graft-donor T cell macrochimerism.

The assay was immunoSEQ multiplex PCR, and TCRdb's table has in-frame clones only and misses some. The data hold some 76,000 clones, with around 87% observed a single time. The CDR3 extends over 17 amino acids. CDR1 is SGHKS, CDR2 YYEKEE, per germline (reference sequence). The V and J ends lost 3 bases and 3 bases, in that order; junction bases with no gene match: 10. Notes on this clone: What it binds is not known.

The TCR sequence derives from a human donor who was the organ donor for an intestinal transplant. V gene TRBV5-5 combines with J gene TRBJ1-5, with 9 positions matching TRBD1. The sample in question was unstimulated CD8+ T cells sorted from spleen or lymph node cells, obtained before transplant. CDR3: CASSCDRGKRNNQPQHF. DNA for the CDR3: TGTGCCAGCAGCTGCGACAGGGGGAAGAGGAACAATCAGCCCCAGCATTTT.